The 7 T cell receptor beta chains below were found in one sample sequenced in a study of OX40 agonist ivuxolimab in advanced cancers. Sequencing used immunoSEQ multiplex PCR; TCRdb keeps in-frame clones, though not all of them. The profile shows around 60,000 clones, approximately 80% of them singletons. The sample consisted of CD4+ or CD8+ T cells sorted from blood, taken in a trial of the OX40 agonist ivuxolimab. The receptors derive from an adult with an advanced solid tumor such as melanoma, head and neck, liver or kidney cancer.

As DNA, the CDR3 is TGTGCCAGCAGCTTAGGGTCCGGGACAGGGGGTAGCAATCAGCCCCAGCATTTT. It specifies CASSLGSGTGGSNQPQHF. The chain has TRBV7-6 and TRBJ1-5, with TRBD1 matching 11 bases. The CDR3 runs 18 residues. Per germline, CDR1 SGHVS and CDR2 FNYEAQ. Trimming took 1 base from V and 0 from J; bases not matched to a gene: 5.

The V gene is TRBV25-1, the J gene TRBJ1-2, with 7 bases lining up with TRBD1. CDR3 length: 13 residues. Germline V gives CDR1 MGHDK, CDR2 SYGVNS. V dropped 7 bases and J dropped 4; count of bases not matched to a gene: 6. The CDR3 nucleotides read TGTGCCAGCAACGGACAGGTGGGCTATGGCTACACCTTC. The encoded protein is CASNGQVGYGYTF.

The genes are TRBV11-2 and TRBJ2-7; D unresolved. Looked up from germline, CDR1 is SGHAT and CDR2 is FQNNGV. Trimming shortened V by 2 bases and J by 2 bases, and 10 bases separated the two germline ends. The CDR3 covers 14 residues. CDR3: CASSLIVETYEQYF. In DNA form, the CDR3 reads TGTGCCAGCAGCTTAATCGTGGAGACCTACGAGCAGTACTTC. The complete variable domain, with remaining parts taken from reference TRBV11-2 and TRBJ2-7, reads EAGVAQSPRYKIIEKRQSVAFWCNPISGHATLYWYQQILGQGPKLLIQFQNNGVVDDSQLPKDRFSAERLKGVDSTLKIQPAKLEDSAVYLCASSLIVETYEQYFGPGTRLTVT.

The table lists this clone with a count of one. This sequence joins TRBV27 and TRBJ2-1; 7 nucleotides agree with TRBD1. This CDR3 has 14 residues. V trimming: 2 bases; J trimming: 8 bases; junction bases outside the gene matches: 6. Germline assignment: CDR1 MNHEY and CDR2 SMNVEV (reference sequence). As DNA, the CDR3 is TGTGCCAGCAGTTTAGACAGGGTATCGCATGAGCAGTTCTTC. This gives the protein CASSLDRVSHEQFF.

This clone is medium-sized in the sample. The chain has TRBV7-9 and TRBJ1-6, with 9 bases that match TRBD1. The CDR3 length is 17 residues. J gave up 10 bases and V 1 base, and 11 bases lay outside the gene matches. Germline values: CDR1 SEHNR, CDR2 FQNEAQ (reference sequence). As DNA, the CDR3 is TGTGCCAGCAGCTTAGGGACCGGGACAGGGATGCACTCACCCCTCCACTTT. This translates into CASSLGTGTGMHSPLHF. Supplemented by reference TRBV7-9 and TRBJ1-6, the full variable domain reads DTGVSQNPRHKITKRGQNVTFRCDPISEHNRLYWYRQTLGQGPEFLTYFQNEAQLEKSRLLSDRFSAERPKGSFSTLEIQRTEQGDSAMYLCASSLGTGTGMHSPLHFGNGTRLTVT.

V gene TRBV27 combines with J gene TRBJ2-7; tentative D call: TRBD1 (5 bases). The germline gives CDR1 MNHEY, CDR2 SMNVEV (reference sequence). This CDR3 has 13 amino acids. Trimming took 6 bases from V and 6 from J, leaving 15 bases between them. The CDR3 DNA is TGTGCCAGCAGCACGAACAGGCAAAGCGAGCAGTACTTC. It translates to CASSTNRQSEQYF.

Remarks on this clone: Other DNA sequences of this sample code for an identical CDR3. J is TRBJ1-5 and V is TRBV7-2; weak D call: TRBD1 (5 bases). V gave up 3 bases and J gave up 1 base, with 13 bases separating them. The germline V gene encodes CDR1 SGHTA and CDR2 FQGNSA. This CDR3 is built from 16 residues. The DNA for the CDR3 is TGTGCCAGCAGCTTTTGGGGGAGGGGAAGCAATCAGCCCCAGCATTTT. It codes for CASSFWGRGSNQPQHF.